The T cell receptor (beta chain) described here comes from a study of response to subunit inactivated influenza vaccine. Whole-study results and caveats: The study's authors posited that every seasonal influenza vaccination enlists few new T cells.

This clonotype was detected ten times or more. Its antigen is still unknown. Trimming pared 8 bases from V and 2 bases from J, leaving 21 bases between. The germline gives CDR1 SEHNR, CDR2 FQNEAQ (reference sequence). The CDR3 extends over 17 amino acids. TCRdb itself ran the RT-PCR reads through MiXCR, one entry per CDR3 protein. The sample lists around 490,000 distinct CDR3 sequences; about 7.6% were seen once. The sample here was PBMCs from blood, taken less than 30 months after vaccination. The J gene is TRBJ2-2, the V gene TRBV7-9, with a possible D match to TRBD2 (6 bases). This sequence originates from a man aged 45 to 70 who received an inactivated influenza vaccine. CDR3 bases: TGTGCCAGCGGGATTCACCTGGGAGGAGATAACACCGGGGAGCTGTTTTTT. It specifies CASGIHLGGDNTGELFF.